This T cell receptor (beta chain) was captured by sequencing in a study of T cell clones after liver transplantation. The wider study: Samples came from ITN030ST, which attempted immunosuppression withdrawal within 2 years of liver transplantation. Tolerance: complete withdrawal held at least one year, liver enzymes staying within twice normal.

Measured with immunoSEQ multiplex PCR; TCRdb has only the in-frame clones, and not every one. Here the sample spans about 99,000 clones, around 84% being singletons. The CDR3 loop spans 15 amino acids. In germline, CDR1 is SNHLY, CDR2 FYNNEI. V dropped 5 bases and J dropped 6 bases, with 17 bases sitting between them. This sequence originates from a human patient who received a liver transplant. Some T cells may originate from the graft donor. The source material was CD4+ T cells from blood, sampled around 44 months after liver transplant. The gene calls are TRBV2 and TRBJ2-1; unclear D gene. The CDR3 DNA is TGTGCCAGCAGTCACGAGCGAAGTGGGCTCAATGAGCAGTTCTTC. The encoded protein is CASSHERSGLNEQFF.